The present entry profiles one T cell receptor beta chain with its context. Method: immunoSEQ multiplex PCR; TCRdb's copy keeps in-frame clones and lacks some. Altogether approximately 270,000 clones are present, around 93% being singletons, with the ten largest covering approximately 1.2%. The data originate from a study of blood T cell repertoires in COVID-19. The length of the CDR3 is 15 residues. Germline V gene lookup returns CDR1 SEHNR and CDR2 FQNEAQ (reference sequence). V was pared by 2 bases and J by 3 bases, with 13 bases between. What was sequenced was PBMCs or T cells enriched from blood (not recorded which). The TCR was taken from a human donor in a cohort exposed to, infected with or recovered from COVID-19 (not recorded which). The donor label of this sample is uncertain. The chain recombines TRBV7-9 with TRBJ1-2; D is unclear. Here the CDR3 reads CASSLFTGDHYGYTF. In DNA, the CDR3 is TGTGCCAGCAGCTTATTTACGGGAGACCACTATGGCTACACCTTC.